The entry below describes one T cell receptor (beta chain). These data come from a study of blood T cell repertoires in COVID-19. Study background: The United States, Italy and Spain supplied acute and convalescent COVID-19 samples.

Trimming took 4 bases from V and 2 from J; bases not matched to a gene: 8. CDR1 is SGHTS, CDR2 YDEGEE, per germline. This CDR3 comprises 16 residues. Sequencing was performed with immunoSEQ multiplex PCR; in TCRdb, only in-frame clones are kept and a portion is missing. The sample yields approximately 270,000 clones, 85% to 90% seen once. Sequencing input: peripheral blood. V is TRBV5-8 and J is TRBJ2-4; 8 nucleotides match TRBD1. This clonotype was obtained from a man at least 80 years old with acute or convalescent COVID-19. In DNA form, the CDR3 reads TGTGCCAGCAGCCGCGGACAGGGCATGACCAAAAACATTCAGTACTTC. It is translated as CASSRGQGMTKNIQYF.